The clone carrying this TCR beta chain was seen a few times. What it binds is unknown. This specimen comes from a study of identical twins. Broader study findings: Whereas memory repertoires showed no such difference, abundant cord blood beta clonotypes carried fewer insertions.

TCRdb re-called the 5' RACE reads with MiXCR, one entry per CDR3 protein. The table records around 370,000 distinct CDR3 sequences, roughly 9% of them present only once. The sequencing sample was made of naive T cells sorted from blood. The clonotype was recovered from a woman between 50 and 59 years old in good health.

The CDR3 protein is CASSLTQGAEETQYF. DNA for the CDR3: TGTGCCAGCAGTTTGACCCAGGGGGCGGAGGAGACCCAGTACTTC. This rearrangement joins TRBV27 to TRBJ2-5; 8 bases agree with TRBD1. The CDR3 is made up of 15 amino acids. Germline V gives CDR1 MNHEY, CDR2 SMNVEV (reference sequence). V gave up 3 bases and J gave up 5 bases; unmatched junction bases: 8.